The entry below gives a single T cell receptor beta chain sequence along with its context. The data belong to a study of CD8 T cells in Susac syndrome. Healthy donors served as age- and sex-matched controls. Negative magnetic isolation gave CD8+ and CD4+ cells; FACS enriched CD8+ TEMRA. With random hexamers, reverse transcription was performed on about 0.45 to 1 ug of RNA. A multiplex approach, immunoSEQ multiplex PCR, amplified TCR beta CDR3 across 54 Vbeta and 13 Jbeta. One entry per CDR3 protein results from TCRdb running MiXCR on the immunoSEQ multiplex PCR reads. The table includes about 130,000 distinct CDR3 sequences, about 95% detected once. The receptor was isolated from a human donor in good health. The source material was CD4+ T cells from PBMCs.

In nucleotides, the CDR3 is TGTGCCAGCAGTTTGAGGGTATCCTACGAGCAGTACTTC. This gives the protein CASSLRVSYEQYF. This chain uses TRBV28 with TRBJ2-7; tentatively, D is TRBD2 (5 bases). The CDR3 extends over 13 amino acids. Germline CDR1 reads MDHEN; CDR2 reads SYDVKM. Trimming cost V 3 bases and J 1 base, with 7 bases left between them. Full variable domain (remainder filled in from reference TRBV28 and TRBJ2-7): DVKVTQSSRYLVKRTGEKVFLECVQDMDHENMFWYRQDPGLGLRLIYFSYDVKMKEKGDIPEGYSVSREKKERFSLILESASTNQTSMYLCASSLRVSYEQYFGPGTRLTVT.